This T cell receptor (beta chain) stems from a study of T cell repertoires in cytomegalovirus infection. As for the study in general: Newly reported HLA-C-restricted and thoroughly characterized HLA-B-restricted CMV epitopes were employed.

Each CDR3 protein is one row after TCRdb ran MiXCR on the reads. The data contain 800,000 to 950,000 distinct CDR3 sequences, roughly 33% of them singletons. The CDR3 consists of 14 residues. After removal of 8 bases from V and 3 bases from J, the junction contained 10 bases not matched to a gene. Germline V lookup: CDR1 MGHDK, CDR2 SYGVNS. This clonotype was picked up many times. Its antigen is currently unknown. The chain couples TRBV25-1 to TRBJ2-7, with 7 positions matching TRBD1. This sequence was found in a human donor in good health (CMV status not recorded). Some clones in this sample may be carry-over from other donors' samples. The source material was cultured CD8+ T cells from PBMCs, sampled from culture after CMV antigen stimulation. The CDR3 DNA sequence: TGTGCCAGCTCGACAAGACAGGGCCGCTACGAGCAGTACTTC. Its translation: CASSTRQGRYEQYF.